These 18 T cell receptor beta chains were sequenced from one sample in a study of blood T cell repertoires in COVID-19 (dated by TCRdb to the early 2020s). The receptor library was made with the immunoSEQ multiplex PCR assay. TCRdb obtained this table from immuneACCESS and retained in-frame rearrangements with V and J assigned. These tables miss some clones; where compared with another copy, unresolved V genes account for less than half of the shortfall, and the remainder is unexplained. This sample holds about 58,000 clones; around 85% were observed only once. Approximately 4.5% of the sample comes from the top ten. The sequencing sample was made of peripheral blood. Receptors originate from a man aged 35-49 years with active COVID-19.

This chain links TRBV10-3 with TRBJ1-2; the D is unclear. This CDR3 spans 15 amino acids. Trimming shortened V by 0 bases and J by 5 bases, and 13 bases separated the two germline ends. Germline V CDR1 and CDR2: ENHRY, SYGVKD. CDR3 nucleotides: TGTGCCATCAGTGAGTCTGGGGAGGGAGATTATGGCTACACCTTC. Protein sequence: CAISESGEGDYGYTF.

V usage is TRBV7-2 and J usage is TRBJ2-1, with 7 positions matching TRBD2. The CDR3 loop spans 15 amino acids. J lost 8 bases, V lost 2 bases, and 9 bases had no gene match. Germline CDR1 SGHTA, CDR2 FQGNSA. CDR3 in amino acids: CASSLRWGLHYEQFF. The CDR3 DNA reads as TGTGCCAGCAGCTTAAGGTGGGGACTACACTATGAGCAGTTCTTC.

This clone is deemed medium-sized. The chain recombines TRBV27 with TRBJ1-4; 8 nucleotides align to TRBD1. The CDR3 is 15 amino acids. V lost 2 bases and J lost 7; bases outside the gene matches: 6. CDR1 and CDR2 from the germline V gene are MNHEY and SMNVEV (reference sequence). The CDR3 region is CASSLVRTGFEKLFF. CDR3 nucleotide sequence: TGTGCCAGCAGTTTAGTAAGGACAGGGTTTGAAAAACTGTTTTTT.

J is TRBJ2-5 and V is TRBV28; 10 bases fit TRBD2. V dropped 6 bases and J dropped 1; count of bases not matched to a gene: 5. Germline V CDR1 and CDR2: MDHEN, SYDVKM. CDR3 size: 15 residues. Written as DNA, the CDR3 is TGTGCCAGCAGCCTGACTAGCGGGTTCCAAGAGACCCAGTACTTC. It encodes CASSLTSGFQETQYF.

The chain links TRBV28 to TRBJ1-5; D is possibly TRBD1 (5 bases). V was clipped by 7 bases and J by 7 bases, with 23 bases between them. Germline CDR1 and CDR2: MDHEN and SYDVKM. The CDR3 is 16 residues long. The CDR3 DNA is TGTGCCAGCACTCCCGGGGGGTTTGGGTTAGGACAGCCCCAGCATTTT. It specifies CASTPGGFGLGQPQHF.

The chain joins TRBV5-1 to TRBJ2-7; 7 bases align to TRBD2. The CDR3 consists of 16 residues. The V gene's germline CDR1 is SGHRS and CDR2 YFSETQ. V gave up 6 bases and J gave up 6 bases; unmatched junction bases: 18. The chain's CDR3 is CASTYGFERDSGEQYF. DNA for the CDR3: TGCGCCAGCACCTACGGGTTCGAGCGGGATTCGGGCGAGCAGTACTTC.

The V call is TRBV7-9, the J call TRBJ2-1; 12 positions match TRBD2. Germline V lookup: CDR1 SEHNR, CDR2 FQNEAQ (reference sequence). The J segment lost 7 bases and the V segment lost 8 bases, leaving 3 bases of the junction unmatched. CDR3 size: 13 residues. This CDR3 is CASRTSGKNEQFF. CDR3 in DNA: TGTGCCAGCCGGACTAGCGGGAAAAATGAGCAGTTCTTC.

The chain has TRBV28 and TRBJ1-4; no clear D gene. Trimming removed 5 bases at V and 4 bases at J, with 14 bases between. This CDR3 spans 15 amino acids. CDR1 is MDHEN, CDR2 SYDVKM, per germline. CDR3 nucleotide sequence: TGTGCCAGCAGTCATCGGGTGGATCTTAATGAAAAACTGTTTTTT. Its protein is CASSHRVDLNEKLFF.

This chain uses TRBV6-2 or TRBV6-3 with TRBJ1-5; D gene unclear. CDR3 length: 14 residues. V lost 5 bases to trimming and J lost 5 bases, with 13 bases between them. Germline lookup yields CDR1 MNHEY and CDR2 SVGEGT. The CDR3 nucleotides read TGTGCCAGCAGTACTGATCTATCATATCAGCCCCAGCATTTT. Amino acid sequence: CASSTDLSYQPQHF.

The chain recombines TRBV5-5 with TRBJ1-4, with D possibly TRBD1 on 6 matching bases. Germline V gene sequence: CDR1 SGHKS, CDR2 YYEKEE (reference sequence). Trimming pared 3 bases from V and 6 bases from J, leaving 21 bases between. The CDR3 loop spans 17 amino acids. CDR3 sequence: CASSSGRDTVTDEKLFF. CDR3 sequence (DNA): TGTGCCAGCAGCTCCGGCCGGGACACAGTGACTGATGAAAAACTGTTTTTT.

This rearrangement joins TRBV19 to TRBJ2-1, with 10 bases lining up with TRBD1. This CDR3 spans 16 amino acids. The junction had 13 bases not matched to a gene; V was cut back by 5 bases and J by 9 bases. CDR1 is LNHDA and CDR2 is SQIVND in the germline V gene (reference sequence). DNA of the CDR3: TGTGCCAGTAGTCCTAGGAGACAGGGGGCGCGGGTTGAGCAGTTCTTC. Its translation is CASSPRRQGARVEQFF.

The genes are TRBV5-1 and TRBJ2-1; no definite D call. This CDR3 is 16 amino acids long. V shed 0 bases and J shed 7 bases, with 17 bases lying between them. From germline, CDR1 is SGHRS and CDR2 YFSETQ. The CDR3 sequence: CASSLDHSLAWNEQFF. CDR3 nucleotides: TGCGCCAGCAGCTTGGATCACAGCTTGGCATGGAATGAGCAGTTCTTC. Based on the CDR3 plus reference TRBV5-1 and TRBJ2-1, the full variable domain is KAGVTQTPRYLIKTRGQQVTLSCSPISGHRSVSWYQQTPGQGLQFLFEYFSETQRNKGNFPGRFSGRQFSNSRSEMNVSTLELGDSALYLCASSLDHSLAWNEQFFGPGTRLTVL.

The chain uses TRBV18 and TRBJ1-3; D possibly corresponds to TRBD1 (5 bases). With 2 bases removed from V and 2 bases from J, the gap between germline ends came to 7 bases. The CDR3 loop spans 14 amino acids. Germline V CDR1 and CDR2: KGHSH, LQKENI. Here the CDR3 DNA reads TGTGCCAGCTCACCATGGGGGGCTGGAAACACCATATATTTT. Protein sequence: CASSPWGAGNTIYF.

This clone has more than one count but fewer than ten. The chain links TRBV6-2 or TRBV6-3 to TRBJ1-5; no reliable D call. The CDR3 totals 16 residues. Germline V CDR1 and CDR2: MNHEY, SVGEGT. V gave up 2 bases and J gave up 2 bases, with 13 bases separating them. In DNA form, the CDR3 reads TGTGCCAGCAGTTACCCTGGGAGGCGCGGCAATCAGCCCCAGCATTTT. Translation gives CASSYPGRRGNQPQHF.

The chain employs TRBV11-3 and TRBJ2-1, with D possibly matching TRBD2 (5 bases). This CDR3 is built from 15 residues. Looked up from germline, CDR1 is SGHNT and CDR2 is YENEEA. V was pared by 1 base and J by 4 bases, with 11 bases between. For the CDR3, the DNA is TGTGCCAGCAGCTTAGGCGCTAGCAGATACAATGAGCAGTTCTTC. Its translation: CASSLGASRYNEQFF. Full variable domain (rest looked up from reference TRBV11-3 and TRBJ2-1): EAGVVQSPRYKIIEKKQPVAFWCNPISGHNTLYWYLQNLGQGPELLIRYENEEAVDDSQLPKDRFSAERLKGVDSTLKIQPAELGDSAVYLCASSLGASRYNEQFFGPGTRLTVL.

The genes are TRBV19 and TRBJ1-2; possible D gene TRBD1, 5 bases. The CDR3 has 12 residues. With 3 bases removed from V and 10 bases from J, the gap between germline ends came to 12 bases. Per germline, CDR1 LNHDA and CDR2 SQIVND (reference sequence). DNA of the CDR3: TGTGCCAGTAGTATTCCTTCGGGGGTCTACACCTTC. This sequence encodes CASSIPSGVYTF.

The rearrangement links TRBV24-1 to TRBJ2-2, with D possibly TRBD2 on 6 matching bases. V lost 0 bases and J 14 bases, leaving 15 bases between the germline ends. Germline loops: CDR1 KGHDR, CDR2 SFDVKD. The CDR3 has 14 amino acids. The CDR3 reads CATSDLGFAGNLFF. The CDR3 nucleotides read TGTGCCACCAGTGATTTGGGATTCGCGGGGAATCTGTTTTTT.

The J gene is TRBJ2-1, the V gene TRBV7-9, with a tentative D call TRBD1 (5 bases). CDR3 size: 14 residues. Germline CDR1 and CDR2: SEHNR and FQNEAQ (reference sequence). V was trimmed by 6 bases and J by 5 bases, leaving 14 bases between them. Here the CDR3 DNA reads TGTGCCAGCAGTCCCTTAGGGGTGGACAATGAGCAGTTCTTC. Its protein product is CASSPLGVDNEQFF.